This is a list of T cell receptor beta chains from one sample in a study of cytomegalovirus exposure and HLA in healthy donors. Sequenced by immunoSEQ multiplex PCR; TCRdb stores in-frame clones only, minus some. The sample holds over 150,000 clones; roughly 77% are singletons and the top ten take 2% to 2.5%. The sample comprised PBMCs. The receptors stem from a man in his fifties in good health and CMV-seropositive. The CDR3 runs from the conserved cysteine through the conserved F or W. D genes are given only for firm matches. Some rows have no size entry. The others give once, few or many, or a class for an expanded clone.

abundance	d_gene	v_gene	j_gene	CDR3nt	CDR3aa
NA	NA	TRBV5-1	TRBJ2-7	TGCGCCAGCAGCTTGCGGTCAGGAACCTACGAGCAGTACTTC	CASSLRSGTYEQYF
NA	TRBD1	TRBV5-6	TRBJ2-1	TGTGCCAGCAGCGAAACAGGGGGCTCCTACAATGAGCAGTTCTTC	CASSETGGSYNEQFF
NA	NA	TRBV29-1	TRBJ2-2	TGCAGCGTTGCAGCGGGTTTGGGTGGGAACACCGGGGAGCTGTTTTTT	CSVAAGLGGNTGELFF
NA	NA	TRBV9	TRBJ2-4	TGTGCCAGCAGCCCCGGGGACTTTAAAAACATTCAGTACTTC	CASSPGDFKNIQYF
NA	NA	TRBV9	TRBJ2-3	TGTGCCAGCAGCCCCTATCAGTCGCAGGCGCCAGATACGCAGTATTTT	CASSPYQSQAPDTQYF
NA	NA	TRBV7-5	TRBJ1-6	TGTGCCAGAAGGCCGGGCAGGGGGCTTACACCCCTCCACTTT	CARRPGRGLTPLHF
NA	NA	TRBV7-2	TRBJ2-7	TGTGCCAGCAGCTTACAACCGGGACACCCCGGGGACGAGCAGTACTTC	CASSLQPGHPGDEQYF
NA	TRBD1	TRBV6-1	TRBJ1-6	TGTGCCAGCAGTGAAGAGGGGACAGGGGTTGGGTCACCCCTCCACTTT	CASSEEGTGVGSPLHF
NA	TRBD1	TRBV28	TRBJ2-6	TGTGCCAGCTTTCCGGGACAGGGGGCTCCCGGGGCCAACGTCCTGACTTTC	CASFPGQGAPGANVLTF
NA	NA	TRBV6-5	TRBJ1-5	TGTGCCAGCAGCCCGACAGAAAGTAGAAATCAGCCCCAGCATTTT	CASSPTESRNQPQHF
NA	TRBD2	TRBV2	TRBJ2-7	TGTGCCAGCAGAAGGACTAGCGGGGCCTACGAGCAGTACTTC	CASRRTSGAYEQYF
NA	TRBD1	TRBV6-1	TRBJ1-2	TGTGCCAGCAGTGGACAGGGTTATGGCTACACCTTC	CASSGQGYGYTF
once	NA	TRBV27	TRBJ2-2	TGTGCCAGCAGTTTATCAGCAGGGATGGGCGGGGAGCTGTTTTTT	CASSLSAGMGGELFF
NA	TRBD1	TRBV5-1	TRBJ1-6	TGCGCCAGCAGCCAGGACAGGGGGAGTTCACCCCTCCACTTT	CASSQDRGSSPLHF
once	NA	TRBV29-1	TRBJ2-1	TGCAGCGTTGAATACCGTGTTAGCTCCTACAATGAGCAGTTCTTC	CSVEYRVSSYNEQFF
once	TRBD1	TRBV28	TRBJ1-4	TGTGCCAGCAGACCCGTATCAGCTCGACAGGGGGTTGATGAAAAACTGTTTTTT	CASRPVSARQGVDEKLFF
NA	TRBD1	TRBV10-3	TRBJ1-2	TGTGCCATCAGTGAGCCCCCGGGACAGGCGACTTCGTTCTATGGCTACACCTTC	CAISEPPGQATSFYGYTF
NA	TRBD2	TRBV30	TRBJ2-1	TGTGCCTGGGAGCGGGGGCACTACAATGAGCAGTTCTTC	CAWERGHYNEQFF
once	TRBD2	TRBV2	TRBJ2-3	TGTGCCAGCAGTGAAGCGCACCTTGCGGGGGGTTTAACAGATACGCAGTATTTT	CASSEAHLAGGLTDTQYF
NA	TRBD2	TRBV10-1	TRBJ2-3	TGCGCCAGCAGTGGAGGCGGGGGGGCCGAAGATACGCAGTATTTT	CASSGGGGAEDTQYF
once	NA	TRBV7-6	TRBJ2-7	TGTGCCAGCAGCTTAGACAGGCTCGGGTACGAGCAGTACTTC	CASSLDRLGYEQYF
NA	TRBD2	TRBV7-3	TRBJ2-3	TGTGCCAGCAGCCCCTTAGCGGGGAGCACAGATACGCAGTATTTT	CASSPLAGSTDTQYF
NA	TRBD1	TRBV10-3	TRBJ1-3	TGTGCCATCAGGGGAGACAGGGGGCATGGAAACACCATATATTTT	CAIRGDRGHGNTIYF
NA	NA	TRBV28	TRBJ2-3	TGTGCCAGCCAAGCAAGCACAGATACGCAGTATTTT	CASQASTDTQYF
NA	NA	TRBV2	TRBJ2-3	TGTGCCAGCATATTCCCGGGACTTCGTTCCAGCACAGATACGCAGTATTTT	CASIFPGLRSSTDTQYF
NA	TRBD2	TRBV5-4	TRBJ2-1	TGTGCCAGCAGCCGGCGGGGGACCGATTATGAGCAGTTCTTC	CASSRRGTDYEQFF
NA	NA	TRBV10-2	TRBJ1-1	TGCGCCAGCACTTCCCAGGGAGGGACTGAAGCTTTCTTT	CASTSQGGTEAFF
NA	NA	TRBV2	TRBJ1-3	TGTGCCAGCAGGACAGGCCGGGGGGTCTCTGGAAACACCATATATTTT	CASRTGRGVSGNTIYF
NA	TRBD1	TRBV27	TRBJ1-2	TGTGCCAGCAGTTTATGGACAGGGATTGGCTACACCTTC	CASSLWTGIGYTF
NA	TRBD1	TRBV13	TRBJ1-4	TGTGCCAGCAGCTTAACTAGCGGACAGGGGTTGGGAAAACTGTTTTTT	CASSLTSGQGLGKLFF
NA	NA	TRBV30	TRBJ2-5	TGTGCCTGGACCGACGGCGTGTCGGGAGAGACCCAGTACTTC	CAWTDGVSGETQYF
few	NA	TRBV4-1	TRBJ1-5	TGCGCCAGCAGTTTCCCAGGGGTATATCAGCCCCAGCATTTT	CASSFPGVYQPQHF
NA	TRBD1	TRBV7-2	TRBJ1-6	TGTGCCAGCAGCTACCCACAGGGGACTAATTCACCCCTCCACTTT	CASSYPQGTNSPLHF
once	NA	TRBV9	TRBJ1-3	TGTGCCAGCACTAGTAGGCAATTTGAGGGGGACCCTGGAAACACCATATATTTT	CASTSRQFEGDPGNTIYF
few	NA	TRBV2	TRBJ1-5	TGTGCCAGCAGTGCGACAGCTTCCAATCAGCCCCAGCATTTT	CASSATASNQPQHF
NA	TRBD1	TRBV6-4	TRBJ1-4	TGTGCCAGCAGGAAGGAGGGGGCTAGTAATGAAAAACTGTTTTTT	CASRKEGASNEKLFF
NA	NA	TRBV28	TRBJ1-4	TGTGCCAGCAGTTTATTGGGCAGCACAACTAATGAAAAACTGTTTTTT	CASSLLGSTTNEKLFF
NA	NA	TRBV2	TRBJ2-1	TGTGCCAGCAGTGAAGCCCTAGCGACCGAGCAGTTCTTC	CASSEALATEQFF
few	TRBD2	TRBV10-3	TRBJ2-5	TGTGCCATCAAAGCAGCGGGGTCCGATGAGACCCAGTACTTC	CAIKAAGSDETQYF
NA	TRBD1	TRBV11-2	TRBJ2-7	TGTGCCAGCAGCTTAGGCCAGGGGGCAGGATACGAGCAGTACTTC	CASSLGQGAGYEQYF
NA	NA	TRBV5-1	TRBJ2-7	TGCGCCAGCCGTGAGGGGGGGCGCGAGCAGTACTTC	CASREGGREQYF
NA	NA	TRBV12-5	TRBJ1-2	TGTGCTAGTGGTTTGTATCAGAGGGGCTACACCTTC	CASGLYQRGYTF
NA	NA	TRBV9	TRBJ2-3	TGTGCCAGCAGCGGACACAACACAGATACGCAGTATTTT	CASSGHNTDTQYF
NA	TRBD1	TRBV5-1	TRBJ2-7	TGCGCCAGCAGCTTGGTCCGGACAGGGAGCTACGAGCAGTACTTC	CASSLVRTGSYEQYF
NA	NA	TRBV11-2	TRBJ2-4	TGTGCCAGCAGCCCAGGACTGAAAAACATTCAGTACTTC	CASSPGLKNIQYF
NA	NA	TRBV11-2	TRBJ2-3	TGTGCCAGCAGCTTAGGCCTGAGCGATACGCAGTATTTT	CASSLGLSDTQYF
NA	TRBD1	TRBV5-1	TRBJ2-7	TGCGCCAGCAGCTCCGGGACAGGTACCTACGAGCAGTACTTC	CASSSGTGTYEQYF
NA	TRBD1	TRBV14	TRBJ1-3	TGTGCCAGCAGCCACGGACAGGCTGTGGGAAACACCATATATTTT	CASSHGQAVGNTIYF
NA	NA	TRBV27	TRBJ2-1	TGTGCCAGTGCGCGAGGTAGCTCCTACAATGAGCAGTTCTTC	CASARGSSYNEQFF
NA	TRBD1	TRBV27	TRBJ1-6	TGTGCCAGCAGTGCTCGACAGGGCTCCTATAATTCCCCCCTCCACTTT	CASSARQGSYNSPLHF